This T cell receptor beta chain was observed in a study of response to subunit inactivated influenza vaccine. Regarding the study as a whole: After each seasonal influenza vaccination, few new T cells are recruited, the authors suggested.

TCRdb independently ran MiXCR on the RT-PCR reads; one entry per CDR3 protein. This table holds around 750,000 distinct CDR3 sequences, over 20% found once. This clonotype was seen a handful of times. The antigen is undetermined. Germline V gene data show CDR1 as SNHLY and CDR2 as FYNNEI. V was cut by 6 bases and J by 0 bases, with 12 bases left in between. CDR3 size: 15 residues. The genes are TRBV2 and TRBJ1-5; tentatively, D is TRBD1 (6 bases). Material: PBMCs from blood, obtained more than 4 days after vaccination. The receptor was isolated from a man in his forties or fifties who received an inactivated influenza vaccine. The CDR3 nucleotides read TGTGCCAGCAGAAACAGGGATAATAGCAATCAGCCCCAGCATTTT. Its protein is CASRNRDNSNQPQHF.